Following are 23 T cell receptor beta chains from one sample sequenced in a study of cytomegalovirus exposure and HLA in healthy donors. Only in-frame clones appear in the TCRdb table, and some are missing; sequencing was by immunoSEQ multiplex PCR. The sample comprises approximately 72,000 clones, less than 95% of which are singletons, and about 0.6% rests with the top ten. Sequenced: PBMCs. These TCRs come from a woman between 18 and 29 years old in good health and CMV-seronegative.

The chain recombines TRBV5-1 with TRBJ2-7, with no clear D. Germline CDR1 is SGHRS and CDR2 is YFSETQ. Trimming took 4 bases from V and 3 from J, leaving 17 bases between them. The CDR3 runs 15 residues. The CDR3 loop reads CASSPELTAYYEQYF. The CDR3 nucleotides are TGCGCCAGCAGCCCCGAGTTAACAGCTTACTACGAGCAGTACTTC.

The rearrangement uses TRBV9 and TRBJ2-3; 7 bases align to TRBD2. The CDR3 is 16 amino acids. The germline V gene has CDR1 SGDLS and CDR2 YYNGEE. Trimming removed 3 bases from V and 0 bases from J; junction bases left unmatched: 7. CDR3 region: CASSGPSGSSTDTQYF. In DNA form, the CDR3 reads TGTGCCAGCAGCGGTCCTAGCGGCTCTAGCACAGATACGCAGTATTTT.

This chain joins TRBV4-3 and TRBJ1-4; a possible D gene is TRBD1 (5 bases). The germline CDR1 and CDR2 sequences are LGHNA and YSLEER. The CDR3 contains 15 residues. The V gene lost 4 bases and the J gene lost 5 bases, with 14 bases spanning the gap. The CDR3 sequence: CASSPGQGINEKLFF. The DNA for the CDR3 is TGCGCCAGCAGCCCGGGCCAGGGTATCAATGAAAAACTGTTTTTT.

The J gene is TRBJ2-2, the V gene TRBV6-6, with D possibly being TRBD1 (6 bases). This CDR3 is 13 amino acids long. The germline gives CDR1 MNHNY, CDR2 SVGAGI (reference sequence). V gave up 11 bases and J gave up 0 bases, with 10 bases separating them. DNA of the CDR3: TGTGCCTCGCGGACAGCGAACACCGGGGAGCTGTTTTTT. This sequence encodes CASRTANTGELFF.

This chain links TRBV6-5 with TRBJ1-5; D is perhaps TRBD1 (6 bases). The CDR3 is made up of 15 amino acids. V was pared by 6 bases and J by 1 base, with 13 bases between. CDR1 and CDR2 from the germline V gene are MNHEY and SVGAGI. The CDR3 bases are TGTGCCAGCAGAAGGACAGAAAACAGCAATCAGCCCCAGCATTTT. It yields the protein CASRRTENSNQPQHF.

The genes are TRBV11-2 and TRBJ2-7; 10 bases map to TRBD2. The trim removed 5 bases at V and 7 bases at J, leaving 11 bases unmatched. This CDR3 is 15 amino acids long. Germline CDR1 is SGHAT and CDR2 is FQNNGV. Written as DNA, the CDR3 is TGTGCCAGCAGCACCCCAGCGGGGGGGCTTCGGGAGCAGTACTTC. It translates to CASSTPAGGLREQYF.

This chain joins TRBV7-2 and TRBJ2-7; 9 bases are a match to TRBD1. CDR1 and CDR2 from the germline V gene are SGHTA and FQGNSA. Unmatched junction bases numbered 12, after V lost 3 bases and J lost 0 bases. The CDR3 has 18 residues. The CDR3 reads CASSFGTPGTGSSYEQYF. Here the CDR3 DNA reads TGTGCCAGCAGCTTCGGTACGCCCGGGACAGGGAGCTCCTACGAGCAGTACTTC. Looking up the rest from reference TRBV7-2 and TRBJ2-7 gives the full variable domain: GAGVSQSPSNKVTEKGKDVELRCDPISGHTALYWYRQSLGQGLEFLIYFQGNSAPDKSGLPSDRFSAERTGGSVSTLTIQRTQQEDSAVYLCASSFGTPGTGSSYEQYFGPGTRLTVT.

This clone is classed as medium-sized. The chain couples TRBV2 to TRBJ2-7, with TRBD2 matching 7 bases. With V trimmed by 6 bases and J by 11 bases, 10 bases remained unmatched. This CDR3 is built from 12 residues. The germline V gene has CDR1 SNHLY and CDR2 FYNNEI. The CDR3 here is CASSMGTRGEYF. CDR3 DNA sequence: TGTGCCAGCAGCATGGGGACCCGGGGGGAGTACTTC.

The chain joins TRBV18 to TRBJ2-4, with a tentative D call TRBD2 (6 bases). V was clipped by 3 bases and J by 7 bases, with 16 bases between them. Per the germline V gene, CDR1 is KGHSH and CDR2 is LQKENI. The CDR3 loop spans 15 amino acids. DNA for the CDR3: TGTGCCAGCTCACCTTTACGGGGGATCGGCAACATTCAGTACTTC. Translating it yields CASSPLRGIGNIQYF.

The chain joins TRBV18 to TRBJ2-2; TRBD2 matches 7 bases. CDR3 length equals 17 residues. V trimming: 5 bases; J trimming: 6 bases; junction bases outside the gene matches: 15. Per the germline V gene, CDR1 is KGHSH and CDR2 is LQKENI. The CDR3, as DNA: TGTGCCAGCTCAGCTCAACTACCGGGACGGGGGGCCGGGGAGCTGTTTTTT. It translates to CASSAQLPGRGAGELFF.

The gene calls are TRBV9 and TRBJ1-2; 8 bases agree with TRBD1. J lost 7 bases, V lost 0 bases, and 5 bases had no gene match. Germline V CDR1 and CDR2: SGDLS, YYNGEE. The CDR3 extends over 14 amino acids. The CDR3 here is CASSVGQGAVGYTF. CDR3 coding DNA: TGTGCCAGCAGCGTAGGCCAGGGGGCGGTTGGCTACACCTTC.

The chain has TRBV30 and TRBJ1-5; TRBD1 is a possible D gene (6 bases). The V end was cut by 0 bases, the J end by 2 bases, with 23 bases between. The CDR3 extends over 19 amino acids. Germline lookup yields CDR1 GTSNPN and CDR2 SVGIG (reference sequence). CDR3: CAWSVARDIPLRGNQPQHF. CDR3 nucleotide sequence: TGTGCCTGGAGTGTAGCGAGGGACATACCCCTTCGCGGCAATCAGCCCCAGCATTTT.

V usage is TRBV11-2 and J usage is TRBJ2-7; D is unresolved. CDR3 length equals 10 residues. Trimming took 5 bases from V and 4 from J, leaving 3 bases between them. From germline, CDR1 is SGHAT and CDR2 FQNNGV. The CDR3 nucleotides read TGTGCCAGCAGCGTATACGAGCAGTACTTC. It is translated as CASSVYEQYF. The full variable domain, its missing parts supplied by reference TRBV11-2 and TRBJ2-7, is EAGVAQSPRYKIIEKRQSVAFWCNPISGHATLYWYQQILGQGPKLLIQFQNNGVVDDSQLPKDRFSAERLKGVDSTLKIQPAKLEDSAVYLCASSVYEQYFGPGTRLTVT.

The rearrangement links TRBV19 to TRBJ1-1; D gene ambiguous. Trimming took off 3 bases at V and 1 base at J, with 12 bases between the two ends. This CDR3 has 15 amino acids. Germline CDR1 reads LNHDA; CDR2 reads SQIVND (reference sequence). DNA of the CDR3: TGTGCCAGTAGTATCCAGCTTACAGCGAACACTGAAGCTTTCTTT. Its protein product is CASSIQLTANTEAFF.

CDR3 loop: CASSIGTTGYEQYF. The CDR3, as DNA: TGTGCCAGTAGTATAGGTACCACAGGGTACGAGCAGTACTTC. The rearrangement links TRBV19 to TRBJ2-7, with D perhaps matching TRBD1 (6 bases). CDR3 length: 14 residues. In germline, CDR1 is LNHDA, CDR2 SQIVND (reference sequence). V was trimmed by 1 base and J by 4 bases, leaving 11 bases between them. The full variable domain, rest sourced from reference TRBV19 and TRBJ2-7, is DGGITQSPKYLFRKEGQNVTLSCEQNLNHDAMYWYRQDPGQGLRLIYYSQIVNDFQKGDIAEGYSVSREKKESFPLTVTSAQKNPTAFYLCASSIGTTGYEQYFGPGTRLTVT.

A single count supports this clone. The chain recombines TRBV27 with TRBJ2-1; 9 bases agree with TRBD2. Per the germline V gene, CDR1 is MNHEY and CDR2 is SMNVEV (reference sequence). There are 16 residues in the CDR3. After removal of 2 bases from V and 12 bases from J, the junction contained 14 bases not matched to a gene. The CDR3 sequence: CASSLGLGRGGSGQFF. The CDR3 coding sequence is TGTGCCAGCAGTTTAGGGTTGGGGCGGGGGGGGTCCGGGCAGTTCTTC.

The V gene is TRBV7-6, the J gene TRBJ2-7; D gene ambiguous. The germline V gene encodes CDR1 SGHVS and CDR2 FNYEAQ. This CDR3 contains 15 residues. The germline V and J ends were trimmed by 2 bases and 5 bases, with 16 bases remaining between them. CDR3 DNA sequence: TGTGCCAGCAGCTTAAGTCCCAGTTCCCCCAACGAGCAGTACTTC. The encoded protein is CASSLSPSSPNEQYF.

The V call is TRBV7-2, the J call TRBJ1-1; D is possibly TRBD1 (5 bases). This CDR3 comprises 14 residues. V lost 3 bases to trimming and J lost 3 bases, with 11 bases between them. Germline CDR1 SGHTA, CDR2 FQGNSA. For the CDR3, the DNA is TGTGCCAGCAGCTTGGTTGGGGGGGACACTGAAGCTTTCTTT. This encodes CASSLVGGDTEAFF.

The CDR3 sequence: CAWRAMNTGELFF. As DNA, the CDR3 is TGTGCCTGGAGGGCAATGAACACCGGGGAGCTGTTTTTT. This chain connects TRBV30 to TRBJ2-2; D call uncertain. Trimming left V 3 bases short and J 1 base short, with 6 bases between. CDR1 is GTSNPN and CDR2 is SVGIG in the germline V gene (reference sequence). The CDR3 is 13 amino acids. Full variable domain (rest looked up from reference TRBV30 and TRBJ2-2): SQTIHQWPATLVQPVGSPLSLECTVEGTSNPNLYWYRQAAGRGLQLLFYSVGIGQISSEVPQNLSASRPQDRQFILSSKKLLLSDSGFYLCAWRAMNTGELFFGEGSRLTVL.

The chain carries TRBV7-3 and TRBJ2-2; the match to TRBD1 covers 7 bases. The CDR3 runs to 18 residues. J was trimmed by 1 base and V by 5 bases; bases with no gene match: 13. From germline, CDR1 is SGHTA and CDR2 FQGTGA. CDR3 sequence (DNA): TGTGCCAGCAGCAAAAACGGTAGACAGGGAGAGAACACCGGGGAGCTGTTTTTT. It specifies CASSKNGRQGENTGELFF.

The V and J genes are TRBV7-9 and TRBJ2-2, with a tentative D call TRBD1 (5 bases). CDR1 is SEHNR, CDR2 FQNEAQ, per germline (reference sequence). Between the trimmed V and J ends, which lost 5 bases and 6 bases, there was a span of 10 bases. The CDR3 is 13 amino acids. The CDR3 bases are TGTGCCAGCAGCAAACAGGCGGCCGGGGAGCTGTTTTTT. Translated: CASSKQAAGELFF.

The chain couples TRBV29-1 to TRBJ1-1, with 8 bases identical to TRBD1. Germline V gene data show CDR1 as SQVTM and CDR2 as ANQGSEA. V shed 5 bases and J 6 bases; nucleotides not matched to a gene: 8. CDR3 length equals 13 residues. CDR3 sequence reads: CSVRTGLGPEAFF. CDR3 DNA sequence: TGCAGCGTTCGGACAGGGTTAGGCCCTGAAGCTTTCTTT.

This clone is a singleton in its sample. The chain employs TRBV9 and TRBJ2-6; TRBD1 matches 7 bases. The CDR3 is 20 residues long. CDR1 and CDR2 (germline): SGDLS, YYNGEE. J gave up 2 bases and V 0 bases, and 14 bases lay outside the gene matches. CDR3 DNA: TGTGCCAGCAGCGTAGGTGAGGGGGCTCTAGATCGCACTGGGGCCAACGTCCTGACTTTC. Protein: CASSVGEGALDRTGANVLTF.